This T cell receptor (beta chain) appears in the sequencing data of a study of blood T cell repertoires in COVID-19. Study-wide context: The recovered donors of Cohort 3 showed two negative PCRs, clearance, or symptom resolution.

CDR3 length: 15 amino acids. Trimming cost V 3 bases and J 6 bases, with 17 bases left between them. Per the germline V gene, CDR1 is MGHRA and CDR2 is YSYEKL. This clone was seen a handful of times. In the source study's methods: Scientists estimated how many nucleated cells there were by amplifying reference gene primers. Some clones are missing from TCRdb's copy, which holds only in-frame ones; the method was immunoSEQ multiplex PCR. Clonal size and the V and J genes are those of that table, whereas D and trimming came from the DNA. The sample consists of about 190,000 clones, about 85% of them appearing once.

The TCR comes from a woman aged 40 to 50 in a cohort exposed to, infected with or recovered from COVID-19 (not recorded which). The specimen was PBMCs or T cells enriched from blood (not recorded which). The chain uses TRBV4-1 and TRBJ1-1, with TRBD1 as a possible D gene (6 bases). The CDR3 region has the DNA TGCGCCAGCAGCCACCGAACAGGGAGTCGGTCTGAAGCTTTCTTT. It specifies CASSHRTGSRSEAFF.